This T cell receptor (beta chain) appears in the sequencing data of a study of cytomegalovirus exposure and HLA in healthy donors. The V gene lost 0 bases and the J gene lost 1 base, with 9 bases spanning the gap. CDR1 and CDR2 from the germline V gene are ENHRY and SYGVKD. The CDR3 length is 15 residues. Primers: 60 Vbeta forward and 13 Jbeta reverse. Profiling relied on immunoSEQ multiplex PCR, and the TCRdb table lists in-frame clones only, not all of them. The table for this sample gives 75,000 to 95,000 clones. Input material: PBMCs. The sequence was obtained from a woman in her fifties or sixties in good health and CMV-seronegative. V and J are TRBV10-3 and TRBJ1-2; TRBD1 might be the D (5 bases). CDR3 DNA: TGTGCCATCAGTGAGTCGCGGGGGGTTAACTATGGCTACACCTTC. Its protein is CAISESRGVNYGYTF.